This TCR gamma chain appears in the sequencing data of a study of intestinal T cells in coeliac disease. Using roughly 200 ng of biopsy DNA, TRG was amplified with LymphoTrack primers. TCRdb re-identified clones in the multiplex PCR reads via CATT. Found here are some 1,000 gamma-chain clones, around 42% of them singletons; the top ten hold roughly 23%. This clone was counted once. For each case, the template was genomic DNA from ten roughly 5-µm formalin-fixed paraffin-embedded scrolls. After removal of 12 bases from V and 0 bases from J, the junction contained 28 bases not matched to a gene. The germline CDR1 and CDR2 sequences are EGSNGY and YDSYNSKV. CDR3 size: 20 residues.

This clonotype was obtained from a human donor who served as a control with a normal duodenal biopsy, not a healthy volunteer. Specimen: a duodenal biopsy. This chain connects TRGV2 to TRGJP2. The CDR3 DNA is TGTGCCCACCTAGGACCGGGCCACACCCGCCTGGATAGTAGTGATTGGATCAAGACGTTT. It encodes CAHLGPGHTRLDSSDWIKTF.